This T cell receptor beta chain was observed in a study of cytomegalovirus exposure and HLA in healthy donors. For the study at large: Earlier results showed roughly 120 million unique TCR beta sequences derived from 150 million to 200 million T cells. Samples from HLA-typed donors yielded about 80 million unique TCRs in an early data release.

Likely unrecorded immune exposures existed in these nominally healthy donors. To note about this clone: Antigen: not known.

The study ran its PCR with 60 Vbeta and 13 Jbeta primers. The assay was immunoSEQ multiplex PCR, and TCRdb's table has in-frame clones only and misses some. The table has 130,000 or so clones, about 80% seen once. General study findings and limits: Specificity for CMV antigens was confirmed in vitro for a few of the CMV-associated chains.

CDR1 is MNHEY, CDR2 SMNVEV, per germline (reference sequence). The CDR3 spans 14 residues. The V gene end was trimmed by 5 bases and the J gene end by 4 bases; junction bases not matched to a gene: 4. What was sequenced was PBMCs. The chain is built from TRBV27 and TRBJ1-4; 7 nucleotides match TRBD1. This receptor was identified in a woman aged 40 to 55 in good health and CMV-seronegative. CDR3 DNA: TGTGCCAGCAGTGCCCGGGACAGTAATGAAAAACTGTTTTTT. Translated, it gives CASSARDSNEKLFF.